Here is one TCR beta chain with its context. Its antigen target is currently unknown. The record has no base qualities; no much larger clone is one base away. The collaborating institutions used their own protocols to collect whole blood in K2EDTA tubes. For TCRbeta analysis, collaborator samples were shipped as frozen whole blood, as isolated PBMCs, or as DNA extracted from either sample type. CDR1 and CDR2 are drawn from the germline V gene: KGHSH, LQKENI. The CDR3 numbers 18 residues from cysteine through phenylalanine. The entry retains the CDR3 DNA only, 54 bases that are in frame from base 1. Germline trimming amounts to 3 bases on V and 10 bases on J, with 13 as the count of junction bases outside the gene matches. This sample was taken from a study of blood T cell repertoires in COVID-19 (dated by TCRdb to 2020 to 2022). Study-wide context: Collaborator samples came from the United States, Italy and Spain and covered acute and convalescent phases of COVID-19. The sample metadata nearly always contained a de-identified subject ID, COVID-19 status, age in years and sex. The material from the prospective study consisted of cDNA or gDNA derived from T cells, B-cell-depleted T cells, or PBMCs. The dataset comprised deeply sampled blood TCRbeta repertoires from subjects exposed to, actively infected with, or recovered from COVID-19. Samples came from the ongoing ImmuneRACE study (first 160 participants) plus 1,254 subjects from 6 global collaborators. Where HLA class I and class II types were available, the types were taken from metadata supplied by the sample provider, not from assay-based typing. A freely available public database, intended as a resource for researchers studying the immune response to SARS-CoV-2, is where the repertoires were released.

TCRbeta CDR3 regions were amplified from genomic DNA by means of the immunoSEQ Assay, a bias-controlled multiplex PCR. In the original analysis: The number of nucleated cells in each sample was estimated by amplification of reference gene primers within the assay. To quantify the absolute abundance of each unique TCRbeta CDR3 rearrangement, sequence reads were collapsed and filtered. Productive Simpson clonality was computed per sample as the square root of Simpson's diversity index over productive rearrangements. In its TCRdb copy, this immuneACCESS table keeps in-frame sequences only and misses some clones. Where compared with another copy, unresolved V genes explain less than half of these, and the others have no known cause. V and J calls and clone size follow that table, whereas D and trimming were derived from the DNA. In all, the sample holds about 140,000 clones, and around nine tenths of those were seen once. 5.4% of the sample goes to the ten largest clones.

The paper's findings and limits, for the study overall: The quantity of clinical and demographic metadata differed by source and by participant and was supplied without curation.

This clonotype was sampled from a human donor in a cohort sampled during active COVID-19. The sequence is built from TRBV18 and TRBJ1-6, with 12 bases aligning to TRBD1. The material sequenced was peripheral blood. The CDR3 region reads CASSPSDGTGGIGSPLHF. The sequence in DNA is TGTGCCAGCTCACCCTCCGACGGGACAGGGGGCATAGGGTCACCCCTCCACTTT.